These 8 T cell receptor beta chains came from one sample sequenced in a study of OX40 agonist ivuxolimab in advanced cancers. Library preparation used the immunoSEQ multiplex PCR assay. TCRdb holds this immuneACCESS table with in-frame rearrangements only. Some clones are missing; in checked studies, unresolved V genes explain under half, and the rest has no known cause. The sample table records tens of thousands of clones; under 95% of these occur just once. Around 60% of the sample is in the top ten clones. The sample consisted of CD4+ or CD8+ T cells sorted from blood, taken in a trial of the OX40 agonist ivuxolimab. These receptors were taken from an adult with an advanced solid tumor such as melanoma, head and neck, liver or kidney cancer.

The chain joins TRBV4-1 to TRBJ2-3; D might be TRBD1 (6 bases). The V and J ends lost 4 bases and 4 bases respectively, with 15 bases between them. Looked up from germline, CDR1 is MGHRA and CDR2 is YSYEKL. The CDR3 contains 15 residues. The CDR3 loop is CASSPGDISSDTQYF. DNA of the CDR3: TGCGCCAGCAGCCCCGGGGACATCTCATCAGATACGCAGTATTTT.

The V call is TRBV5-1, the J call TRBJ1-6; D gene unclear. Germline lookup yields CDR1 SGHRS and CDR2 YFSETQ. V gave up 0 bases and J gave up 7 bases, with 5 bases separating them. The CDR3 is 13 amino acids. CDR3 nucleotides: TGCGCCAGCAGCTTGGCCCGGAATTCACCCCTCCACTTT. Translation: CASSLARNSPLHF.

This CDR3 reads CTSSPAAGGTDTQYF. The DNA for the CDR3 is TGCACCAGCAGCCCCGCGGCGGGGGGCACAGATACGCAGTATTTT. This rearrangement joins TRBV1 to TRBJ2-3; the D call in the table, TRBD2, was not verified against the DNA. TRBV1 is labeled a pseudogene. The CDR3 has 15 residues.

The gene calls are TRBV30 and TRBJ2-3; D could derive from TRBD1 or TRBD2 (5 bases each). Germline CDR1 and CDR2: GTSNPN and SVGIG (reference sequence). The CDR3 covers 17 residues. V gave up 0 bases and J gave up 4 bases, with 20 bases separating them. CDR3 nucleotide sequence: TGTGCCTGGAGTGTAAGGGATCAGGGAGTCTGGGCAGATACGCAGTATTTT. Translating gives CAWSVRDQGVWADTQYF.

The chain recombines TRBV19 with TRBJ1-2, with TRBD1 identical over 8 bases. The germline V gene has CDR1 LNHDA and CDR2 SQIVND (reference sequence). The junction had 12 bases not matched to a gene; V was cut back by 5 bases and J by 4 bases. This CDR3 is 16 amino acids long. This CDR3 reads CASSPTDREIIYGYTF. The CDR3 coding sequence is TGTGCCAGTAGTCCGACGGACAGGGAGATTATCTATGGCTACACCTTC.

The gene calls are TRBV6-1 and TRBJ2-1; maybe TRBD2 (5 bases). There are 15 residues in the CDR3. Germline lookup yields CDR1 MNHNS and CDR2 SASEGT. Trimming cost V 5 bases and J 2 bases, with 13 bases left between them. Here the CDR3 reads CASSFEWGAYNEQFF. In nucleotides, the CDR3 is TGTGCCAGCAGTTTTGAATGGGGAGCCTACAATGAGCAGTTCTTC.

J is TRBJ2-7 and V is TRBV7-8; D unclear. This CDR3 is built from 11 residues. Germline loops: CDR1 SGHVS, CDR2 FQNEAQ. With 5 bases removed from V and 5 bases from J, the gap between germline ends came to 7 bases. DNA for the CDR3: TGTGCCAGCAGCGCCGCACACGAGCAGTACTTC. Amino acid sequence: CASSAAHEQYF.

The CDR3 here is CSGTSGGRQETQYF. The CDR3 DNA sequence: TGCAGCGGGACTAGCGGGGGGCGCCAAGAGACCCAGTACTTC. The gene calls are TRBV29-1 and TRBJ2-5; 14 bases agree with TRBD2. The CDR3 length is 14 residues. Germline V gene sequence: CDR1 SQVTM, CDR2 ANQGSEA. After removal of 7 bases from V and 1 base from J, the junction contained 2 bases not matched to a gene.